This TCR beta chain originates from a study of low-dose radiotherapy and immunotherapy resistance in tumors. Across the study: A total of 6.5 Gy was given to Cohort 1 as 0.5 Gy per fraction every 2 weeks. With cycle 1 day 1 as the start, patients took oral aspirin 300 mg daily for four cycles.

In its sample, this clonotype was seen many times. The time point: after trial treatment. As to treatment: LDRT plus nivolumab, ipilimumab, low-dose cyclophosphamide and aspirin (RACIN trial). This CDR3 is built from 14 residues. The J segment lost 3 bases and the V segment lost 5 bases, leaving 3 bases of the junction unmatched. Germline V lookup: CDR1 SGHTA, CDR2 FQGTGA. TRAV- and TRBV-specific primers were used for first-strand cDNA, which covered alpha and beta chains. The authors amplified TCRs for 20 PCR cycles with a constant-region primer and a V-primer adapter. Each CDR3 protein gets one entry after TCRdb re-called the reads with MiXCR. Altogether 100,000 or so distinct CDR3 sequences are present, around 20% being singletons, with the ten largest covering 4.1%.

V gene TRBV7-3 combines with J gene TRBJ2-1; 8 bases agree with TRBD1. The receptor was derived from a male donor with prostate cancer. The specimen comprised PBMCs, sampled after low-dose radiotherapy plus immunotherapy. The CDR3 is CASSLTGDYNEQFF. CDR3 in DNA: TGTGCCAGCAGCCTGACAGGGGACTACAATGAGCAGTTCTTC.